The clone carrying this TCR beta chain was observed at least ten times. The data are from a study of regulatory T cells in long-lasting Graves disease. TCR beta libraries were built with iRepertoire HTBI primers and Arm-PCR of CDR3 regions. One entry per CDR3 protein results from TCRdb running MiXCR on the multiplex PCR reads. The table has about 470,000 distinct CDR3 sequences, around 21% seen once; the top ten hold over 7.5%. Time point indicated: persistent/refractory GD, antithyroid drugs over 5 years with positive TRAb. PBMC-derived RNA was used for the TCR library. This CDR3 is 17 amino acids long. The germline V gene has CDR1 MNHEY and CDR2 SMNVEV (reference sequence). Deletions cut 5 bases from V and 1 base from J, with 20 bases between.

The rearrangement joins TRBV27 to TRBJ1-2; D unresolved. The clonotype originates from a female donor with Graves disease. The sample was peripheral blood mononuclear cells (PBMCs), taken when the disease was refractory, from a patient treated with antithyroid drugs. In nucleotides, the CDR3 is TGTGCCAGCAGTCCCATGGTGGGAGAGGGTAGTAACTATGGCTACACCTTC. As protein: CASSPMVGEGSNYGYTF.